Below, 20 T cell receptor beta chains from the same sample are listed, as sequenced in a study of Ad26.COV2.S vaccination and SARS-CoV-2 variants. Treatment meaning: 15 to 20 received Ad26.COV2.S at low or high dose, single or two shots; about 5 received placebo; per-sample allocation not given. Day 63 following the first vaccine or placebo injection was when the samples were taken. Using immunoSEQ multiplex PCR, the repertoire was profiled, and TCRdb retains in-frame clones only, with some absent. The data hold about 350,000 clones, with around nine tenths observed a single time. Here the sequenced sample was peripheral blood, taken in a trial of Ad26.COV2.S vaccine versus placebo. The receptors shown here come from a person between 18 and 65 years old who received the Ad26.COV2.S COVID-19 vaccine or a placebo.

The genes are TRBV13 and TRBJ2-7; 7 nucleotides line up with TRBD1. CDR1 and CDR2 from the germline V gene are PRHDT and FYEKMQ (reference sequence). Unmatched junction bases numbered 6, after V lost 5 bases and J lost 5 bases. This CDR3 is built from 13 residues. DNA of the CDR3: TGTGCCAGCAGCAAACGACAGGGCCACGAGCAGTACTTC. Amino acids: CASSKRQGHEQYF.

This chain uses TRBV24-1 with TRBJ1-6; D gene unclear. The CDR3 length is 16 residues. Germline assignment: CDR1 KGHDR and CDR2 SFDVKD. Trimming left V 5 bases short and J 0 bases short, with 10 bases between. CDR3 residues: CATSVPRSSYNSPLHF. CDR3 in DNA: TGTGCCACCAGTGTCCCCCGGAGCTCCTATAATTCACCCCTCCACTTT.

The rearrangement uses TRBV30 and TRBJ2-3, with D perhaps TRBD2 (6 bases). Germline lookup yields CDR1 GTSNPN and CDR2 SVGIG (reference sequence). Trimming removed 1 base at V and 3 bases at J, with 17 bases between. The CDR3 totals 16 residues. The CDR3 DNA is TGTGCCTGGAGTGAGTTTGACGGACTAAGTACAGATACGCAGTATTTT. It encodes CAWSEFDGLSTDTQYF. Based on the CDR3 plus reference TRBV30 and TRBJ2-3, the full variable domain is SQTIHQWPATLVQPVGSPLSLECTVEGTSNPNLYWYRQAAGRGLQLLFYSVGIGQISSEVPQNLSASRPQDRQFILSSKKLLLSDSGFYLCAWSEFDGLSTDTQYFGPGTRLTVL.

With respect to this clone: Other nucleotide sequences from this sample produce the same CDR3. The CDR3 DNA reads as TGTGCCAGCAGCTTAGACGGGAACACTGAAGCTTTCTTT. It specifies CASSLDGNTEAFF. This chain uses TRBV11-3 with TRBJ1-1; D is unresolved. The CDR3 consists of 13 residues. Germline CDR1 is SGHNT and CDR2 is YENEEA. Trimming pared 0 bases from V and 1 base from J, leaving 3 bases between.

The rearrangement uses TRBV19 and TRBJ2-2; possibly TRBD1 for D (5 bases). V lost 11 bases and J lost 6, with 10 bases in between. This CDR3 is 11 amino acids long. The germline V gene has CDR1 LNHDA and CDR2 SQIVND (reference sequence). CDR3 amino acids: CAVTVSGELFF. The CDR3 DNA reads TGTGCCGTGACAGTATCCGGGGAGCTGTTTTTT.

This clone was counted only a few times. The rearrangement links TRBV29-1 to TRBJ2-1; D possibly matches TRBD1 or TRBD2 (5 bases each). V was shortened by 3 bases and J by 2 bases, with 11 bases between the two germline ends. This CDR3 contains 14 residues. The V gene's germline CDR1 is SQVTM and CDR2 ANQGSEA. The CDR3 nucleotides are TGCAGCGTTGAGGGTCAGGGAGCCTACAATGAGCAGTTCTTC. Translation: CSVEGQGAYNEQFF.

The genes are TRBV19 and TRBJ2-5; D assignment may be TRBD1 or TRBD2 (6 bases each). The germline V gene has CDR1 LNHDA and CDR2 SQIVND (reference sequence). V was clipped by 9 bases and J by 0 bases, with 14 bases between them. CDR3 length: 14 residues. CDR3 region: CASGGGTYQETQYF. CDR3 sequence (DNA): TGTGCCAGCGGGGGCGGGACGTACCAAGAGACCCAGTACTTC.

The chain has TRBV7-9 and TRBJ2-1, with D tentatively TRBD2 (6 bases). Trimming removed 1 base from V and 6 bases from J, with 10 bases in between. CDR1 is SEHNR, CDR2 FQNEAQ, per germline (reference sequence). The CDR3 is 14 residues long. The CDR3 nucleotides read TGTGCCAGCAGCTTAGATGGGGGAGGCAATGAGCAGTTCTTC. Translation gives CASSLDGGGNEQFF.

The CDR3 DNA is TGTGCCAGCAGCTTAACTCGGACAGCAGATACGCAGTATTTT. Residues: CASSLTRTADTQYF. The chain links TRBV7-2 to TRBJ2-3, with a tentative D call TRBD1 (6 bases). Trimming removed 2 bases at V and 4 bases at J, with 10 bases between. This CDR3 has 14 residues. In germline, CDR1 is SGHTA, CDR2 FQGNSA. Filled out from reference TRBV7-2 and TRBJ2-3, the complete variable domain reads GAGVSQSPSNKVTEKGKDVELRCDPISGHTALYWYRQSLGQGLEFLIYFQGNSAPDKSGLPSDRFSAERTGGSVSTLTIQRTQQEDSAVYLCASSLTRTADTQYFGPGTRLTVL.

The V and J genes are TRBV9 and TRBJ2-7, with TRBD2 as a possible D gene (6 bases). This CDR3 is 15 amino acids long. Trimming took 4 bases from V and 3 from J, leaving 17 bases between them. Germline V lookup: CDR1 SGDLS, CDR2 YYNGEE. The CDR3 sequence is CASSPRFGEDYEQYF. The DNA of the CDR3 is TGTGCCAGCAGCCCCCGTTTTGGGGAGGACTACGAGCAGTACTTC.

This clone was observed a single time. Other DNA sequences of this sample code for an identical CDR3. The rearrangement uses TRBV30 and TRBJ2-7; D gene ambiguous. Germline loops: CDR1 GTSNPN, CDR2 SVGIG (reference sequence). The V end lost 0 bases, the J end lost 7 bases, and 7 bases lay between the germline ends. The CDR3 is 11 residues long. CDR3: CAWSVAGEQYF. As DNA, the CDR3 is TGTGCCTGGAGTGTAGCTGGTGAGCAGTACTTC.

The V and J genes are TRBV5-1 and TRBJ1-4, with a tentative D call TRBD1 (6 bases). The CDR3 covers 18 residues. Per the germline V gene, CDR1 is SGHRS and CDR2 is YFSETQ. Trimming took off 4 bases at V and 4 bases at J, with 23 bases between the two ends. The CDR3 loop reads CASSLLPITDSINEKLFF. CDR3 coding DNA: TGCGCCAGCAGCCTACTTCCCATTACGGACAGCATTAATGAAAAACTGTTTTTT.

This clone was seen only a few times. This rearrangement joins TRBV4-2 to TRBJ1-2; D gene ambiguous. This CDR3 region has 15 residues. The germline gives CDR1 LGHNA, CDR2 YNFKEQ. The V end was cut by 0 bases, the J end by 8 bases, with 16 bases between. This chain's CDR3 is CASSQDVSRPGGYTF. CDR3 DNA sequence: TGTGCCAGCAGCCAAGATGTGTCCCGCCCGGGCGGCTACACCTTC.

The chain uses TRBV10-3 and TRBJ2-7; no firm D call. This CDR3 comprises 15 residues. V lost 3 bases and J lost 0, with 12 bases in between. The germline V gene encodes CDR1 ENHRY and CDR2 SYGVKD. The CDR3 loop reads CAISDLTKVSYEQYF. The DNA of the CDR3 is TGTGCCATCAGTGATCTAACAAAAGTCTCCTACGAGCAGTACTTC.

The chain has TRBV12-3 or TRBV12-4 and TRBJ2-3; D gene unclear. V was trimmed by 5 bases and J by 6 bases, leaving 9 bases between them. The CDR3 length is 12 residues. This chain's CDR3 is CASSASGDTQYF. CDR3 DNA: TGTGCCAGCAGTGCTTCGGGCGATACGCAGTATTTT.

The V call is TRBV24-1, the J call TRBJ2-2, with no clear D. Germline V gives CDR1 KGHDR, CDR2 SFDVKD. This CDR3 contains 13 residues. With 5 bases removed from V and 5 bases from J, the gap between germline ends came to 8 bases. The CDR3 DNA reads as TGTGCCACCAGTGTTTCAGGTACCGGGGAGCTGTTTTTT. Protein product: CATSVSGTGELFF.

The chain links TRBV7-2 to TRBJ2-3, with D possibly matching TRBD2 (6 bases). CDR3 length equals 14 residues. V was pared by 0 bases and J by 7 bases, with 11 bases between. CDR1 and CDR2 from the germline V gene are SGHTA and FQGNSA. CDR3 DNA sequence: TGTGCCAGCAGCTTAGCGGCAGGGAGGTATACGCAGTATTTT. It specifies CASSLAAGRYTQYF.

In this sample, this clone turned up a few times. This chain connects TRBV4-2 to TRBJ2-1; possibly TRBD1 for D (6 bases). Trimming removed 4 bases from V and 1 base from J, with 20 bases in between. Germline V gives CDR1 LGHNA, CDR2 YNFKEQ. The length of the CDR3 is 18 residues. The CDR3 DNA sequence: TGTGCCAGCAGCCTGACGACAGTCCCCCAGGGGTCCTACAATGAGCAGTTCTTC. Translated: CASSLTTVPQGSYNEQFF.

The V gene is TRBV11-3, the J gene TRBJ2-2, with 12 bases lining up with TRBD2. The CDR3 has 18 residues. Germline CDR1 SGHNT, CDR2 YENEEA. V shed 1 base, J shed 0 bases, and the junction held 3 bases outside the gene matches. The CDR3 DNA follows: TGTGCCAGCAGCTTAGGGACTAGCGGGGCCCCGAACACCGGGGAGCTGTTTTTT. Amino acid sequence: CASSLGTSGAPNTGELFF.

DNA for the CDR3: TGCGCCAGCAGCCATAGCGGGGGGGCCGAGGAGACCCAGTACTTC. Translating it yields CASSHSGGAEETQYF. The chain recombines TRBV5-1 with TRBJ2-5; 11 nucleotides line up with TRBD2. The V and J ends lost 4 bases and 5 bases, in that order; junction bases with no gene match: 7. The germline CDR1 and CDR2 sequences are SGHRS and YFSETQ. This CDR3 is built from 15 residues.